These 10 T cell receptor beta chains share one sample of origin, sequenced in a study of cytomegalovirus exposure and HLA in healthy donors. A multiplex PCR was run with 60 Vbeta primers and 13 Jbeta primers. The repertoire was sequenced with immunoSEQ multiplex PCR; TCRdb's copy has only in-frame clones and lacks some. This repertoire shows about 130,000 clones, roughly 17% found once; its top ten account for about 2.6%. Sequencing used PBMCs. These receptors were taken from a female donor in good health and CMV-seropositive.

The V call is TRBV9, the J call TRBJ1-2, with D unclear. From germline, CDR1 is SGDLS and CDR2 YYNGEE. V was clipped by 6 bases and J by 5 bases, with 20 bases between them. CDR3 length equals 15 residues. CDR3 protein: CASTGETSPGYGYTF. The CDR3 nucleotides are TGTGCCAGCACCGGGGAGACCTCCCCAGGTTATGGCTACACCTTC.

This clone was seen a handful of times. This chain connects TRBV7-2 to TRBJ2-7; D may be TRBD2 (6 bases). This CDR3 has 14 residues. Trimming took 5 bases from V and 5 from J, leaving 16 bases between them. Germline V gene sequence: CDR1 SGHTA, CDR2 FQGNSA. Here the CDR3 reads CASSGGSSANEQYF. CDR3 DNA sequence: TGTGCCAGCAGCGGGGGTTCTAGCGCAAACGAGCAGTACTTC. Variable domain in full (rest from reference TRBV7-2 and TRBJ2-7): GAGVSQSPSNKVTEKGKDVELRCDPISGHTALYWYRQSLGQGLEFLIYFQGNSAPDKSGLPSDRFSAERTGGSVSTLTIQRTQQEDSAVYLCASSGGSSANEQYFGPGTRLTVT.

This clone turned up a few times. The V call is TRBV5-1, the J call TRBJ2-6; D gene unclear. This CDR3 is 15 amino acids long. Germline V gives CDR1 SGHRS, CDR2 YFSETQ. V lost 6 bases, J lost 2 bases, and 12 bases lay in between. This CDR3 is CASMFAGAGANVLTF. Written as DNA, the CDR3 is TGCGCCAGCATGTTTGCCGGAGCTGGGGCCAACGTCCTGACTTTC.

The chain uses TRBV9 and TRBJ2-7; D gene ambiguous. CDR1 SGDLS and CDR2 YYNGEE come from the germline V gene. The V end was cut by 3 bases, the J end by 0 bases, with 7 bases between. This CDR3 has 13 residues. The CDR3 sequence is CASSAGYSYEQYF. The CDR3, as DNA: TGTGCCAGCAGCGCCGGTTACTCCTACGAGCAGTACTTC.

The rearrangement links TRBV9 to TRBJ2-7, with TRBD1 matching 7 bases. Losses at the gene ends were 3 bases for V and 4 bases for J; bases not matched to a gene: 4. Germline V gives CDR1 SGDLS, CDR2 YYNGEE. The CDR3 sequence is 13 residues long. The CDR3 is CASSGRDSYEQYF. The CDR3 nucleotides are TGTGCCAGCAGCGGCCGGGACAGTTACGAGCAGTACTTC.

CDR3 nucleotide sequence: TGTGCCAGCAGCTCACGGACAGGGGGCTATGGCTACACCTTC. Amino acid sequence: CASSSRTGGYGYTF. The chain recombines TRBV9 with TRBJ1-2; 10 nucleotides agree with TRBD1. CDR3 length: 14 amino acids. The junction had 4 bases not matched to a gene; V was cut back by 4 bases and J by 4 bases. Per the germline V gene, CDR1 is SGDLS and CDR2 is YYNGEE.

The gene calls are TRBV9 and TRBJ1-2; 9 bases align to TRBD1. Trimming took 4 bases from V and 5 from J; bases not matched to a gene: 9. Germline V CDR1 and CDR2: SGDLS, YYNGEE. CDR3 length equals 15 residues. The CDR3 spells CASSPLRDRVYGYTF. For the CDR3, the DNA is TGTGCCAGCAGCCCCCTACGGGACAGGGTGTATGGCTACACCTTC.

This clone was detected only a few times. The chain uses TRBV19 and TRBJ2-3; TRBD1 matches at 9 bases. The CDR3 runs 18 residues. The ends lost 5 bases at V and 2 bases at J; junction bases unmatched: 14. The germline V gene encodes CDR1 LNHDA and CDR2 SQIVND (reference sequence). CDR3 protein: CASSPNIGTGIFTDTQYF. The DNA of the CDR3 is TGTGCCAGTAGTCCGAATATAGGGACAGGGATATTCACAGATACGCAGTATTTT.

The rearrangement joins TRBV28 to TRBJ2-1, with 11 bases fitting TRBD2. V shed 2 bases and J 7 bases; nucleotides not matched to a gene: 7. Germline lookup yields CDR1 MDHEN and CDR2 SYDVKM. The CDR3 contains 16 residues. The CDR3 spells CASSLVAGGRENEQFF. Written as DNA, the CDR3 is TGTGCCAGCAGTTTAGTAGCGGGAGGGCGGGAGAATGAGCAGTTCTTC.

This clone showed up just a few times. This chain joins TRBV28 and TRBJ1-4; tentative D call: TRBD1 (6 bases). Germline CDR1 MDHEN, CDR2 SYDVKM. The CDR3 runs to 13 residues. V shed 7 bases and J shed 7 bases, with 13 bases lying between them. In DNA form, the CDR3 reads TGTGCCAGCACTACAGGGCAGTCTGAAAAACTGTTTTTT. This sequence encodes CASTTGQSEKLFF.